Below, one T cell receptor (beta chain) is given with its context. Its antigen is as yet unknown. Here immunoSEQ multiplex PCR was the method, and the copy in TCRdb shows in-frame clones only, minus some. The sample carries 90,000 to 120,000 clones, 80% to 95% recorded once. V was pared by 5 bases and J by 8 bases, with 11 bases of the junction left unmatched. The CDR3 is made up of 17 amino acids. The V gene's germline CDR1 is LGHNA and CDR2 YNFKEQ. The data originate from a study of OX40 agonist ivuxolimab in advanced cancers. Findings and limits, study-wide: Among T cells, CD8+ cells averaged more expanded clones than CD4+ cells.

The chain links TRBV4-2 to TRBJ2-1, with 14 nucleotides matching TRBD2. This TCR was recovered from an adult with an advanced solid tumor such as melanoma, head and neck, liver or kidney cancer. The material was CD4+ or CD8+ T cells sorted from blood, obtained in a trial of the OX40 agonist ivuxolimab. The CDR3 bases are TGTGCCAGCAGCTACGCGTCCGGGACTAGCGGGAGAGATGAGCAGTTCTTC. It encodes CASSYASGTSGRDEQFF.